What follows are 2 T cell receptor beta chains derived from one specimen sequenced in a study of T cells in Graves' hyperthyroidism and ophthalmopathy (dated by TCRdb to 2018 to 2020). To prepare the library, multiplex PCR was applied. The reads were generated on an Illumina HiSeq 2000. Amplification of TCR beta CDR3 regions was carried out from RNA transcripts. The first round of RT-PCR for the TCR CDR3 was performed with the HTBI primer set and the Qiagen OneStep RT-PCR kit. The raw public data were reprocessed by TCRdb itself: fastp quality trimming at Q25, MiXCR clonotype calling, in-frame beta chains only. Duplicate CDR3 protein sequences are folded into a single record with the most common DNA and genes. Recorded for this sample are just under 750,000 distinct CDR3 sequences; just over 35% of them occurred a single time. The top ten constitute 30% to 40% of the sample. Material for sequencing was blood. The receptors here all came from a middle-aged woman with Graves' hyperthyroidism.

With regard to this clonotype: Relative to the germline gene, one junction end is altered; a read error may explain this. The chain uses TRBV5-3 and TRBJ2-7; no reliable D call. TRBV5-3 is classed as an ORF, of uncertain function. The CDR3 contains 10 residues. CDR3 sequence (DNA): TGTGCCAGAATCTCCTACGAGCGGTACTTC. This sequence encodes CARISYERYF.

This sequence joins TRBV29-1 and TRBJ2-2, with 16 nucleotides matching TRBD2. The V gene end was trimmed by 6 bases and the J gene end by 7 bases; junction bases not matched to a gene: 5. CDR3 length equals 15 residues. CDR1 and CDR2 (germline): SQVTM, ANQGSEA. The CDR3 loop reads CSVGLAGGPGGELFF. CDR3 nucleotide sequence: TGCAGCGTGGGACTAGCGGGAGGGCCCGGCGGGGAGCTGTTTTTT.